This T cell receptor beta chain was captured in a study of cytomegalovirus exposure and HLA in healthy donors. This PCR relied on a set of 60 Vbeta primers and 13 Jbeta primers. Clones were sequenced by immunoSEQ multiplex PCR, and TCRdb holds only the in-frame ones, with some missing. This table holds more than 30,000 clones, less than 75% found once. Trimming stripped 0 bases from V and 8 bases from J, with 14 bases between. Germline V gives CDR1 SGHRS, CDR2 YFSETQ. The CDR3 extends over 14 amino acids. The source material was PBMCs. V and J are TRBV5-1 and TRBJ1-2, with D possibly TRBD1 on 5 matching bases. The TCR sequence derives from a man aged 35-49 years in good health and CMV-seropositive. CDR3 in amino acids: CASSLARGRDGYTF. CDR3 DNA: TGCGCCAGCAGCTTGGCGCGGGGGAGGGACGGCTACACCTTC.